The source of this T cell receptor beta chain is a study of PD-1 blockade in classical Hodgkin lymphoma. On this clone itself: Its matching antigen is unknown.

General study results and limits: Reported baseline diversity: healthy donors highest, relapsed/refractory patients lowest. Whatever underlies the repertoire differences (possibly disease activity or prior therapy) remains undefined. Patients with an early start, nivolumab under 1 year after ASCT, were excluded.

The CDR3 loop spans 15 amino acids. Trimming took 9 bases from V and 7 from J, leaving 21 bases between them. The germline V gene has CDR1 MNHEY and CDR2 SVGAGI. All the patients suffered relapse after autologous stem cell transplantation, and brentuximab vedotin exposure differed. The protocol was immunoSEQ multiplex PCR, while the TCRdb copy is restricted to in-frame clones and leaves out a portion. The data show approximately 12,000 clones, about 93% seen once. This TCR was sampled from a human donor with classical Hodgkin lymphoma. V is TRBV6-5 and J is TRBJ1-4; no clear D gene. The input for sequencing was peripheral blood mononuclear cells (PBMCs), taken at baseline. CDR3 protein: CARENLTEQVEKLFF. DNA of the CDR3: TGTGCCAGGGAGAACTTAACAGAGCAAGTTGAAAAACTGTTTTTT.